This TCR beta chain is drawn from a study of T cells in Graves' hyperthyroidism and ophthalmopathy. J was trimmed by 2 bases and V by 3 bases; bases with no gene match: 9. The CDR3 has 17 residues. CDR1 SQVTM and CDR2 ANQGSEA come from the germline V gene. What was amplified from RNA transcripts were TCR beta CDR3 regions. Using the HTBI primer set, a first-round RT-PCR was run on the TCR CDR3. MiXCR was run by TCRdb on the multiplex PCR reads, yielding one entry per CDR3 protein. The repertoire holds about 290,000 distinct CDR3 sequences, with 13% to 15% as singletons. Newly diagnosed hyperthyroidism, duration under 2 months, in patients aged 18 to 65. The study left out patients who had uncontrolled infection, other autoimmune disease, pregnancy or lactation. The PBMCs had their origin in approximately 10 ml of fresh peripheral blood.

This clonotype originated in a woman aged 45 to 65 with Graves' hyperthyroidism that later progressed to Graves' ophthalmopathy. Sequenced input: blood. The rearrangement links TRBV29-1 to TRBJ2-7; 14 bases map to TRBD2. CDR3 protein: CSVEPGTSGSNPYEQYF. DNA for the CDR3: TGCAGCGTTGAGCCCGGGACTAGCGGGAGTAATCCCTACGAGCAGTACTTC.